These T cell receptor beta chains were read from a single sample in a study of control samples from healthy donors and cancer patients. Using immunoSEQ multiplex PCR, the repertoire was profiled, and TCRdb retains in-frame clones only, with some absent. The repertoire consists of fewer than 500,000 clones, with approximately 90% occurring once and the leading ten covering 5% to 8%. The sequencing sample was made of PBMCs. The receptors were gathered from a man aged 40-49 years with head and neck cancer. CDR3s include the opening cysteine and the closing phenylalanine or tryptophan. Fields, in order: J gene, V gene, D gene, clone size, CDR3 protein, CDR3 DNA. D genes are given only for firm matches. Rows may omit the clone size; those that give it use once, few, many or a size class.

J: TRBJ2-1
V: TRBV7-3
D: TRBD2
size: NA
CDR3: CASSLAGARNEQFF
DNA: TGTGCCAGCAGCTTGGCGGGAGCAAGGAATGAGCAGTTCTTC

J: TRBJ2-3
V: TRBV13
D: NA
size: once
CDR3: CASSLVGAEDTQYF
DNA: TGTGCCAGCAGCTTAGTGGGGGCCGAAGATACGCAGTATTTT

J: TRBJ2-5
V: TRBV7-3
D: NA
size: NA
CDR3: CASSPSGGVETQYF
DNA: TGTGCCAGCAGCCCAAGTGGGGGTGTCGAGACCCAGTACTTC

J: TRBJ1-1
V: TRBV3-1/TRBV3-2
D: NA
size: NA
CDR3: CASSPGLPEAFF
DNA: TGTGCCAGCAGCCCTGGCCTCCCTGAAGCTTTCTTT

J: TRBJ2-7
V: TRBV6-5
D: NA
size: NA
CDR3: CASSRGQMNYEQYF
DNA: TGTGCCAGCAGTCGTGGACAGATGAACTACGAGCAGTACTTC

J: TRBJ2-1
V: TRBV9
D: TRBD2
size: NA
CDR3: CASSVRLGTSGFNEQFF
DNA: TGTGCCAGCAGCGTACGATTGGGGACTAGCGGGTTCAATGAGCAGTTCTTC

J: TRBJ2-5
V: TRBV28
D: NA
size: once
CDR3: CASSQEFQETQYF
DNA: TGTGCCAGCAGCCAGGAGTTCCAGGAGACCCAGTACTTC

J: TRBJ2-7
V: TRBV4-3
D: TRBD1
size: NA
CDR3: CASSLNRDRAYEQYF
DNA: TGCGCCAGCAGCCTCAACCGGGACAGGGCCTACGAGCAGTACTTC

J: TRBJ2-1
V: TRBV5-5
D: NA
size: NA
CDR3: CASSFTYDNEQFF
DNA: TGTGCCAGCAGCTTTACTTACGACAATGAGCAGTTCTTC

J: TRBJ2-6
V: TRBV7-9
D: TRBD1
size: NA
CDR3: CASSPTGEGANVLTF
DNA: TGTGCCAGCAGCCCGACAGGGGAAGGGGCCAACGTCCTGACTTTC

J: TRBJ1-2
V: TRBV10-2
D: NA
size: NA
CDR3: CASSESRGGYGYTF
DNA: TGCGCCAGCAGTGAGTCGCGGGGAGGCTATGGCTACACCTTC

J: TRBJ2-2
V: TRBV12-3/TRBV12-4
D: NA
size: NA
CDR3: CASSLLGGELFF
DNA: TGTGCCAGCAGCCTCCTAGGAGGGGAGCTGTTTTTT

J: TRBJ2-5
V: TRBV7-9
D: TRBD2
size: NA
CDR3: CASSLTGTREETQYF
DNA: TGTGCCAGCAGCTTAACCGGGACTAGGGAAGAGACCCAGTACTTC

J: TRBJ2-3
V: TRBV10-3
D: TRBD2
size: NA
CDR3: CAISEPRLAGEITDTQYF
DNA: TGTGCCATCAGTGAGCCCCGACTAGCGGGGGAGATCACAGATACGCAGTATTTT

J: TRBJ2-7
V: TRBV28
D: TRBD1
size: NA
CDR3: CASSLNRGYEQYF
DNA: TGTGCCAGCAGTCTAAACAGGGGCTACGAGCAGTACTTC

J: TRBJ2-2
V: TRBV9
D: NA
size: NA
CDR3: CASSVDGWNTGELFF
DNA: TGTGCCAGCAGCGTAGATGGGTGGAACACCGGGGAGCTGTTTTTT

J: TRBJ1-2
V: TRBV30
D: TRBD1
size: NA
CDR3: CAWAQGGAGYTF
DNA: TGTGCCTGGGCCCAGGGGGGGGCTGGCTACACCTTC

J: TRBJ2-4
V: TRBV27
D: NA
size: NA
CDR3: CASSSIRIAKNIQYF
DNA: TGTGCCAGCAGCAGTATTCGGATAGCCAAAAACATTCAGTACTTC

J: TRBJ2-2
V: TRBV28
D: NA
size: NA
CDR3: CASRRTGELFF
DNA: TGTGCCAGCCGAAGGACCGGGGAGCTGTTTTTT

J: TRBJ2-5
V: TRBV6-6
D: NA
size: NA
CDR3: CASSYATRGEETQYF
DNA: TGTGCCAGCAGTTACGCAACCAGGGGGGAAGAGACCCAGTACTTC

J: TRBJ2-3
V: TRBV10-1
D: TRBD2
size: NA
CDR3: CASSEGLAGGAQYF
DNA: TGCGCCAGCAGTGAGGGACTAGCGGGGGGGGCGCAGTATTTT

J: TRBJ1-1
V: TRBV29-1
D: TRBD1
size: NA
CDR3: CSVARWDRALGTEAFF
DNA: TGCAGCGTTGCGAGGTGGGACAGGGCTCTAGGCACTGAAGCTTTCTTT

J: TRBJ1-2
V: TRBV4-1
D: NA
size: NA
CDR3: CASSQPGQGINYGYTF
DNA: TGCGCCAGCAGCCAGCCCGGGCAGGGCATCAACTATGGCTACACCTTC

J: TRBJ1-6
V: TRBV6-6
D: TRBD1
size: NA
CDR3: CASRGPGQGNSPLHF
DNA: TGTGCCAGCAGAGGACCGGGACAGGGGAATTCACCCCTCCACTTT

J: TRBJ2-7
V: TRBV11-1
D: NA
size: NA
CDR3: CASSLAQGGSYEQYF
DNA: TGTGCCAGCAGCTTAGCGCAGGGGGGCTCCTACGAGCAGTACTTC

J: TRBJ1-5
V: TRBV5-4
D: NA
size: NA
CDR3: CASSLTPDSARDF
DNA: TGTGCCAGCAGCCTAACGCCGGATTCAGCCAGGGATTTT

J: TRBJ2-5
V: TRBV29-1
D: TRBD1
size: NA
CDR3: CSVPGQGAGRVEETQYF
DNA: TGCAGCGTCCCGGGGCAGGGGGCGGGAAGGGTGGAAGAGACCCAGTACTTC

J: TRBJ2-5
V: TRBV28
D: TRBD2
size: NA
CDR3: CASTTSGGAFLKGETQYF
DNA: TGTGCCAGCACCACTAGCGGGGGGGCCTTCTTGAAAGGAGAGACCCAGTACTTC

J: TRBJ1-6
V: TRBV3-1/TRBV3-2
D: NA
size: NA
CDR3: CASSQGGQHNSPLHF
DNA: TGTGCCAGCAGCCAAGGGGGGCAGCATAATTCACCCCTCCACTTT

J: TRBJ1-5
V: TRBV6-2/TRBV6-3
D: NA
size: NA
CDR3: CASSYLMGAGQPQHF
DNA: TGTGCCAGCAGTTACTTGATGGGGGCGGGTCAGCCCCAGCATTTT

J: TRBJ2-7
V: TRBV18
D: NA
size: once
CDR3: CASSPGSSYEQYF
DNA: TGTGCCAGCTCACCGGGAAGCTCCTACGAGCAGTACTTC

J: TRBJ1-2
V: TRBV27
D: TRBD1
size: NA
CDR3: CASSYGQGGYGYTF
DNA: TGTGCCAGCAGCTACGGACAGGGAGGCTATGGCTACACCTTC

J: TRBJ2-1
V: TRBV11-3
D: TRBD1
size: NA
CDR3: CASGPTGGFSSRDEQFF
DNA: TGTGCCAGCGGGCCTACAGGGGGCTTTAGCTCGAGGGATGAGCAGTTCTTC

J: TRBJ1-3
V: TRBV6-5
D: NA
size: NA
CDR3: CASRTASGNTIYF
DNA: TGTGCCAGTCGGACGGCCTCTGGAAACACCATATATTTT

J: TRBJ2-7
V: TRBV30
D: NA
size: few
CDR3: CAWNLHGAGSYEQYF
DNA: TGTGCCTGGAACCTGCACGGCGCGGGGTCCTACGAGCAGTACTTC

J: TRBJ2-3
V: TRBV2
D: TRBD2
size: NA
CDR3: CASKVAGGTDTQYF
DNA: TGTGCCAGCAAGGTAGCGGGGGGCACAGATACGCAGTATTTT

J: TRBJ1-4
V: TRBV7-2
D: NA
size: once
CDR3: CASSPARQDEKLFF
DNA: TGTGCCAGCAGCCCGGCCCGCCAGGACGAAAAACTGTTTTTT

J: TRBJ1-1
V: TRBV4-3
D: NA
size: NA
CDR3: CASSQDSGPTEAFF
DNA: TGCGCCAGCAGCCAAGACTCGGGACCCACTGAAGCTTTCTTT

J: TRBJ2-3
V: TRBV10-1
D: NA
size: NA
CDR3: CASSLDPPSTDTQYF
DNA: TGCGCCAGCAGCTTGGACCCGCCGAGCACAGATACGCAGTATTTT

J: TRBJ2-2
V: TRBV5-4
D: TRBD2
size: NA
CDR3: CASSLPLAGTPGELFF
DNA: TGTGCCAGCAGCTTGCCACTAGCGGGGACCCCCGGGGAGCTGTTTTTT

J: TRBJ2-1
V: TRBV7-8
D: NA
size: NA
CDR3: CASSPRGRGANNEQFF
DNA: TGTGCCAGCAGCCCCCGTGGGAGGGGGGCCAACAATGAGCAGTTCTTC

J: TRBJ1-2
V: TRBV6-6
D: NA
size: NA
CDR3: CASSYSVGSHNYGYTF
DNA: TGTGCCAGCAGTTACTCGGTAGGGAGCCACAACTATGGCTACACCTTC

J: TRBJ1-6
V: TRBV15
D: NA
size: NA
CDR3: CATSRGAERGHSPLHF
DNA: TGTGCCACCAGCAGAGGGGCGGAGAGGGGCCATTCACCCCTCCACTTT

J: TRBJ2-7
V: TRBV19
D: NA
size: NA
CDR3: CASSTGFGGLPREQYF
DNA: TGTGCCAGTAGTACCGGATTTGGGGGCCTCCCGCGTGAGCAGTACTTC

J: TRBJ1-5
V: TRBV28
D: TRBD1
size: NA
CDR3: CASSGRDRATNQPQHF
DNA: TGTGCCAGCAGTGGGAGGGACAGGGCCACCAATCAGCCCCAGCATTTT

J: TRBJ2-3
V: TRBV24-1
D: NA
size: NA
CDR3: CATSGPTGRDTQYF
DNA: TGTGCCACCAGTGGGCCCACTGGGAGAGATACGCAGTATTTT

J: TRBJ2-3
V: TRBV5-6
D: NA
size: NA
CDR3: CASSLIGDTQYF
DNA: TGTGCCAGCAGCTTGATAGGAGATACGCAGTATTTT